Reported below is one T cell receptor (beta chain). Its cognate antigen is unknown. J gave up 6 bases and V 4 bases, and 4 bases lay outside the gene matches. The CDR3 runs to 13 residues. Germline CDR1 is SGHRS and CDR2 is YFSETQ. The data belong to a study of cytomegalovirus exposure and HLA in healthy donors. TCRdb's copy holds only in-frame clones and misses some; the assay was immunoSEQ multiplex PCR. Of more than 300,000 clones in the sample, around 86% were seen once. Regarding the study as a whole: Listed as cytomegalovirus-associated were approximately 160 TCR beta chains. With high specificity and sensitivity, the classifier reportedly diagnosed cytomegalovirus status. Within the 120 or so validation repertoires, first-cohort TCR clusters tended to co-occur, according to a later analysis. TCR sequences were mostly rare, though some public TCRs occurred in many donors.

Specimen: PBMCs. This receptor was taken from a young woman in good health and CMV-seronegative. The rearrangement joins TRBV5-1 to TRBJ1-1; TRBD1 aligns across 9 bases. The CDR3 coding sequence is TGCGCCAGCAGCCATGGACAGGGGCCTGAAGCTTTCTTT. The encoded protein is CASSHGQGPEAFF.